A single T cell receptor beta chain is shown here with its context. These data are taken from a study of cytomegalovirus exposure and HLA in healthy donors. V was clipped by 8 bases and J by 3 bases; unmatched bases: 16. The CDR3 contains 17 residues. Germline CDR1 MDHEN, CDR2 SYDVKM. Primers for the PCR totalled 60 Vbeta and 13 Jbeta. Repertoires were generated with immunoSEQ multiplex PCR, while TCRdb's copy carries only in-frame clones and drops some. The data contain 160,000 or so clones, 70% to 80% of them singletons. The sequenced material came from PBMCs. J is TRBJ2-7 and V is TRBV28; 10 positions agree with TRBD1. The source of this sequence is a male donor in good health and CMV-seronegative. CDR3 sequence: CASSAFSLRDRGYEQYF. As DNA, the CDR3 is TGTGCCAGCTCCGCCTTTTCCCTCCGGGACAGGGGCTACGAGCAGTACTTC. The variable domain in full, completed from reference TRBV28 and TRBJ2-7, reads DVKVTQSSRYLVKRTGEKVFLECVQDMDHENMFWYRQDPGLGLRLIYFSYDVKMKEKGDIPEGYSVSREKKERFSLILESASTNQTSMYLCASSAFSLRDRGYEQYFGPGTRLTVT.